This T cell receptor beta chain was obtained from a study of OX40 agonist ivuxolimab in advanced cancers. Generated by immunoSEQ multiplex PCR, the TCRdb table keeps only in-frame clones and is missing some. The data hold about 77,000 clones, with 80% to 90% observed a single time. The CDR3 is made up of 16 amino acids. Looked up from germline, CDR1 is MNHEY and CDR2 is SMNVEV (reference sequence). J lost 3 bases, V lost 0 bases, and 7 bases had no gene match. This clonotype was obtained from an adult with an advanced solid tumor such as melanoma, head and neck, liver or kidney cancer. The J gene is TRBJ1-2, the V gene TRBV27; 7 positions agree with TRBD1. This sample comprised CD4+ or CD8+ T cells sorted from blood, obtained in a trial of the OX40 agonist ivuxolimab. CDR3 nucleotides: TGTGCCAGCAGTTTATCGTTCGACAGGGTGGACTATGGCTACACCTTC. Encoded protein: CASSLSFDRVDYGYTF.